This TCR beta chain was captured by sequencing in a study of cytomegalovirus exposure and HLA in healthy donors. Study-level information: Tens of millions of unique TCR sequences came from HLA-typed donors in an early release.

Vbeta (60) and Jbeta (13) primers were used in the PCR. Data came from immunoSEQ multiplex PCR; TCRdb stores just in-frame clones and leaves some out. The sample holds 150,000 or so clones, approximately 86% seen once. In germline, CDR1 is MNHEY, CDR2 SVGAGI. V was clipped by 6 bases and J by 3 bases, with 11 bases between them. CDR3 length: 13 residues. The rearrangement uses TRBV6-5 and TRBJ1-2; D is perhaps TRBD1 (5 bases). The sequencing sample was made of PBMCs. The TCR sequence derives from a young woman in good health and CMV-seronegative. CDR3 sequence: CASSSTGHYGYTF. CDR3 nucleotide sequence: TGTGCCAGCAGCTCCACAGGCCACTATGGCTACACCTTC.